The 22 T cell receptor beta chains presented below share a single source sample, sequenced in a study of blood T cell repertoires in COVID-19. Here immunoSEQ multiplex PCR was the method, and the copy in TCRdb shows in-frame clones only, minus some. The data hold about 100,000 clones, with 79% observed a single time. The sequencing input was peripheral blood. The receptors derive from a woman aged 80 or older with active or convalescent COVID-19.

V gene TRBV9 combines with J gene TRBJ1-1; the D gene is possibly TRBD1 (6 bases). This CDR3 spans 16 amino acids. V was trimmed by 3 bases and J by 0 bases, leaving 15 bases between them. Germline V gene data show CDR1 as SGDLS and CDR2 as YYNGEE. The CDR3 DNA sequence: TGTGCCAGCAGCGCAGGAACCAGGGGCGTGAACACTGAAGCTTTCTTT. Its translation is CASSAGTRGVNTEAFF.

The chain links TRBV5-1 to TRBJ2-7; weak D call: TRBD1 (6 bases). V was shortened by 5 bases and J by 5 bases, with 17 bases between the two germline ends. This CDR3 is 14 amino acids long. The germline CDR1 and CDR2 sequences are SGHRS and YFSETQ. The CDR3 DNA reads as TGCGCCAGCAGATCCCGACAGGAGGTGGACGAGCAGTACTTC. This codes for CASRSRQEVDEQYF.

The V and J genes are TRBV20-1 and TRBJ2-1; no clear D gene. V shed 3 bases and J shed 4 bases, with 7 bases lying between them. Germline V gives CDR1 DFQATT, CDR2 SNEGSKA (reference sequence). The CDR3 consists of 12 residues. CDR3 region: CSASLGYNEQFF. The CDR3 DNA reads as TGCAGTGCTAGTCTCGGTTACAATGAGCAGTTCTTC.

This chain connects TRBV12-3 or TRBV12-4 to TRBJ1-2, with a tentative D call TRBD1 (6 bases). The CDR3 contains 13 residues. Deletions cut 8 bases from V and 7 bases from J, with 17 bases between. CDR3 residues: CASSPGGQRGYTF. The CDR3 nucleotides read TGTGCCAGCTCCCCGGGGGGACAACGTGGCTACACCTTC.

A few counts support this clone. The gene calls are TRBV28 and TRBJ2-5; possibly TRBD2 for D (5 bases). Trimming removed 5 bases at V and 5 bases at J, with 18 bases between. The CDR3 contains 15 residues. Germline CDR1 and CDR2: MDHEN and SYDVKM. The CDR3, as DNA: TGTGCCAGCAGTACTCAAGCGGCCGGTGGGGAGACCCAGTACTTC. Amino acids: CASSTQAAGGETQYF.

This clone turned up a few times. The V gene is TRBV24-1, the J gene TRBJ2-1, with a tentative D call TRBD1 (5 bases). With 4 bases removed from V and 7 bases from J, the gap between germline ends came to 7 bases. The germline gives CDR1 KGHDR, CDR2 SFDVKD. The CDR3 length is 12 residues. CDR3 coding DNA: TGTGCCACCAGTGAGCCAGGGAATGAGCAGTTCTTC. It translates to CATSEPGNEQFF.

This chain connects TRBV6-5 to TRBJ1-1; D is unclear. CDR1 and CDR2 (germline): MNHEY, SVGAGI. This CDR3 spans 11 amino acids. Trimming cost V 10 bases and J 1 base, with 7 bases left between them. The CDR3, as DNA: TGTGCCACCACAAAGAACACTGAAGCTTTCTTT. This gives the protein CATTKNTEAFF.

This clone was seen once. The V call is TRBV19, the J call TRBJ2-6, with no clear D. V was shortened by 4 bases and J by 0 bases, with 10 bases between the two germline ends. This CDR3 is built from 16 residues. Germline V CDR1 and CDR2: LNHDA, SQIVND (reference sequence). CDR3 protein: CASSKSRASGANVLTF. The CDR3 coding sequence is TGTGCCAGTAGTAAGTCCCGAGCCTCTGGGGCCAACGTCCTGACTTTC.

The chain couples TRBV6-2 or TRBV6-3 to TRBJ1-1; D is ambiguous. Trimming pared 5 bases from V and 6 bases from J, leaving 7 bases between. CDR3 length: 11 amino acids. Germline CDR1 is MNHEY and CDR2 is SVGEGT. Here the CDR3 reads CASSQLAEAFF. CDR3 nucleotides: TGTGCCAGCAGTCAGCTAGCTGAAGCTTTCTTT.

This chain connects TRBV27 to TRBJ2-3, with D perhaps TRBD2 (6 bases). V gave up 5 bases and J gave up 0 bases, with 18 bases separating them. There are 17 residues in the CDR3. Per the germline V gene, CDR1 is MNHEY and CDR2 is SMNVEV (reference sequence). CDR3: CASSPQSSAPSTDTQYF. CDR3 DNA: TGTGCCAGCAGTCCCCAATCTAGCGCACCTAGCACAGATACGCAGTATTTT.

V is TRBV4-1 and J is TRBJ2-2, with TRBD1 identical over 10 bases. The germline CDR1 and CDR2 sequences are MGHRA and YSYEKL. V gave up 1 base and J gave up 7 bases; unmatched junction bases: 9. The CDR3 is made up of 17 amino acids. The CDR3 protein is CASSQVWEGQGIGELFF. The DNA for the CDR3 is TGCGCCAGCAGCCAAGTTTGGGAGGGACAGGGGATCGGGGAGCTGTTTTTT.

V and J are TRBV15 and TRBJ2-5; 7 bases match TRBD2. This CDR3 has 13 residues. V dropped 8 bases and J dropped 1; count of bases not matched to a gene: 4. Germline assignment: CDR1 LNHNV and CDR2 YYDKDF (reference sequence). The CDR3 nucleotides are TGTGCCACCCAGCGGGACTCCCAAGAGACCCAGTACTTC. It codes for CATQRDSQETQYF.

The V and J genes are TRBV11-2 and TRBJ2-7, with D perhaps TRBD1 (6 bases). The CDR3 contains 14 residues. Per germline, CDR1 SGHAT and CDR2 FQNNGV. Trimming removed 4 bases at V and 6 bases at J, with 16 bases between. The CDR3 loop reads CASSSVPGQAEQYF. As DNA, the CDR3 is TGTGCCAGCAGCTCTGTCCCGGGACAAGCCGAGCAGTACTTC.

The chain employs TRBV11-1 and TRBJ2-2; no definite D call. The CDR3 spans 13 residues. The V end lost 4 bases, the J end lost 4 bases, and 7 bases lay between the germline ends. The germline gives CDR1 SGHAT, CDR2 FQDESV (reference sequence). The CDR3 DNA sequence: TGTGCCAGCAGCTCAGACTCCACCGGGGAGCTGTTTTTT. It specifies CASSSDSTGELFF.

This clone appeared a single time. Germline is not matched at one junction end, which may reflect a read error. The rearrangement joins TRBV5-1 to TRBJ2-1; TRBD2 aligns across 7 bases. The CDR3 is made up of 16 amino acids. Germline values: CDR1 SGHRS, CDR2 YFSETQ. CDR3 region: CASSLTQLAPNNEQFF. The CDR3 region has the DNA TGTGCCAGCAGCTTGACCCAACTAGCGCCTAACAATGAGCAGTTCTTC.

Concerning this clone itself: An end of the junction does not agree with germline; a read error may underlie this. This chain connects TRBV5-1 to TRBJ2-2; 7 bases are shared with TRBD1. The CDR3 loop spans 14 amino acids. Germline CDR1 is SGHRS and CDR2 is YFSETQ. The CDR3 nucleotides read TGTGCCAGCAGCCAAACAGGGGAAACCGGGGAGCTGTTTTTT. Amino acids: CASSQTGETGELFF.

V is TRBV24-1 and J is TRBJ2-7, with D unclear. Deletions cut 2 bases from V and 3 bases from J, with 7 bases between. Germline V gives CDR1 KGHDR, CDR2 SFDVKD. The CDR3 sequence is 13 residues long. For the CDR3, the DNA is TGTGCCACCAGTGATTCCCCCCACTACGAGCAGTACTTC. As protein: CATSDSPHYEQYF.

This chain uses TRBV9 with TRBJ2-3, with a possible D match to TRBD1 (6 bases). V was cut by 6 bases and J by 4 bases, with 18 bases left in between. From germline, CDR1 is SGDLS and CDR2 YYNGEE. The length of the CDR3 is 15 residues. Here the CDR3 reads CASTLGTSSPDTQYF. The CDR3 DNA sequence: TGTGCCAGCACGCTTGGGACATCGTCCCCAGATACGCAGTATTTT. The variable domain in full, with the rest retrieved from reference TRBV9 and TRBJ2-3, is DSGVTQTPKHLITATGQRVTLRCSPRSGDLSVYWYQQSLDQGLQFLIQYYNGEERAKGNILERFSAQQFPDLHSELNLSSLELGDSALYFCASTLGTSSPDTQYFGPGTRLTVL.

The table lists this clone with many counts. V is TRBV25-1 and J is TRBJ2-7; 7 bases align to TRBD2. The CDR3 consists of 15 residues. The junction had 11 bases not matched to a gene; V was cut back by 2 bases and J by 7 bases. Germline values: CDR1 MGHDK, CDR2 SYGVNS. The CDR3 region has the DNA TGTGCCAGCAGTGAAGGGGACTACACCTCCTGGGAGCAGTACTTC. Its translation: CASSEGDYTSWEQYF.

The chain combines TRBV19 with TRBJ2-2; D might be TRBD1 (6 bases). Germline V gene data show CDR1 as LNHDA and CDR2 as SQIVND (reference sequence). V lost 6 bases, J lost 4 bases, and 9 bases lay in between. CDR3 size: 13 residues. The CDR3 nucleotides read TGTGCCAGTAGCTCAGGGGCCACCGGGGAGCTGTTTTTT. It specifies CASSSGATGELFF. The variable domain in full, completed from reference TRBV19 and TRBJ2-2, reads DGGITQSPKYLFRKEGQNVTLSCEQNLNHDAMYWYRQDPGQGLRLIYYSQIVNDFQKGDIAEGYSVSREKKESFPLTVTSAQKNPTAFYLCASSSGATGELFFGEGSRLTVL.

The rearrangement uses TRBV28 and TRBJ2-2, with D uncertain. Germline lookup yields CDR1 MDHEN and CDR2 SYDVKM. V was clipped by 11 bases and J by 4 bases, with 23 bases between them. The CDR3 is 16 residues long. CDR3 DNA sequence: TGTGCCGCCAGCCCCCCAATGAGGAGTTCCACCGGGGAGCTGTTTTTT. Its protein is CAASPPMRSSTGELFF.

This sequence joins TRBV9 and TRBJ1-2; D is perhaps TRBD1 (5 bases). Per germline, CDR1 SGDLS and CDR2 YYNGEE. The CDR3 runs 16 residues. V was trimmed by 4 bases and J by 8 bases, leaving 24 bases between them. The CDR3, as DNA: TGTGCCAGCAGCCCCCGGGGGGGGACGAAAACCGACGGCTACACCTTC. Translated, it gives CASSPRGGTKTDGYTF.